This T cell receptor (beta chain) was captured in a study of blood T cell repertoires in COVID-19. As for the study in general: The study drew acute and convalescent COVID-19 samples from the United States, Italy and Spain.

With 1 base removed from V and 10 bases from J, the gap between germline ends came to 18 bases. CDR1 and CDR2 (germline): SGHNT, YYREEE (reference sequence). The CDR3 extends over 16 amino acids. Authors' processing steps: Reference gene primer amplification in the assay estimated nucleated cell counts. The protocol was immunoSEQ multiplex PCR, while the TCRdb copy is restricted to in-frame clones and leaves out a portion. The DNA gave D and trimming, while V, J and clone size come from that table. Of under 300,000 clones in the sample, about 86% were seen once. Seattle patients were enrolled during active infection and followed longitudinally.

This receptor was identified in a woman in her 70s with COVID-19, enrolled during active disease. Sequenced: peripheral blood. The chain recombines TRBV5-4 with TRBJ1-6, with a tentative D call TRBD1 (5 bases). The CDR3, as DNA: TGTGCCAGCAGCTTGAGCCCCCCAGGGCAACGATCACCCCTCCACTTT. Protein: CASSLSPPGQRSPLHF.